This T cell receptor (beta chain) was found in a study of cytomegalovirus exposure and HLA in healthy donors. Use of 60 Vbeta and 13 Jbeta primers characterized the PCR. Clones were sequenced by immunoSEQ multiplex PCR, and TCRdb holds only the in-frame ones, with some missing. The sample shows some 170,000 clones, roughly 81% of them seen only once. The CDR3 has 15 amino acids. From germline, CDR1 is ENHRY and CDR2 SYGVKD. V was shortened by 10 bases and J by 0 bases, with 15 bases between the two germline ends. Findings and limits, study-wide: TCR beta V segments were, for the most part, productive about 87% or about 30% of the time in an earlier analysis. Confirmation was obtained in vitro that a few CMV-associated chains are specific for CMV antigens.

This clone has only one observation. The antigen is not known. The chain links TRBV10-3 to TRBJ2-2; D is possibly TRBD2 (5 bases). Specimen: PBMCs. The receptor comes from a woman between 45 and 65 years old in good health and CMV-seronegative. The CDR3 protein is CATGLSDSNTGELFF. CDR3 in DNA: TGTGCCACCGGACTTTCCGATTCGAACACCGGGGAGCTGTTTTTT.